These 31 T cell receptor beta chains came from one sample sequenced in a study of T cell changes during pregnancy in multiple sclerosis. TCRdb keeps only in-frame clones here, not all; method: immunoSEQ multiplex PCR. The sample records about 38,000 clones, 75% to 95% being singletons. The sequenced sample was CD4+ T cells from peripheral blood mononuclear cells, obtained in the third trimester of pregnancy. Receptors were obtained from a female donor in good health, enrolled as a control in a pregnancy study.

This clone came up once. The chain links TRBV7-2 to TRBJ2-3; 12 nucleotides agree with TRBD2. Germline V gives CDR1 SGHTA, CDR2 FQGNSA. The CDR3 is made up of 14 amino acids. Trimming cost V 1 base and J 11 bases; bases outside gene matches: 4. The CDR3 protein is CASSLGTSGTLQYF. CDR3 coding DNA: TGTGCCAGCAGCTTAGGGACTAGCGGGACCCTGCAGTATTTT.

This sequence joins TRBV6-1 and TRBJ2-1; D possibly corresponds to TRBD1 (6 bases). Germline V CDR1 and CDR2: MNHNS, SASEGT. The CDR3 runs to 13 residues. Trimming removed 2 bases at V and 10 bases at J, with 12 bases between. CDR3 region: CASSEMGRGEQFF. DNA for the CDR3: TGTGCCAGCAGTGAAATGGGCAGGGGAGAGCAGTTCTTC.

This clone is labeled medium-sized. The CDR3 protein is CSVERSNYGYTF. CDR3 nucleotides: TGCAGCGTTGAGAGGTCCAACTATGGCTACACCTTC. The chain is built from TRBV29-1 and TRBJ1-2; D gene uncertain. Germline lookup yields CDR1 SQVTM and CDR2 ANQGSEA. The CDR3 sequence is 12 residues long. The V and J ends lost 3 bases and 2 bases respectively, with 7 bases between them.

This chain links TRBV28 with TRBJ1-6; 7 nucleotides match TRBD1. The CDR3 has 15 amino acids. Per germline, CDR1 MDHEN and CDR2 SYDVKM. J was trimmed by 9 bases and V by 6 bases; bases with no gene match: 11. The CDR3 nucleotides are TGTGCCAGCAGGGGGGCGGGACAGCCTGTTTCACCCCTCCACTTT. Its protein product is CASRGAGQPVSPLHF.

The genes are TRBV19 and TRBJ1-5; D perhaps matches TRBD1 (5 bases). V was cut by 7 bases and J by 2 bases, with 12 bases left in between. The CDR3 length is 14 residues. Germline loops: CDR1 LNHDA, CDR2 SQIVND (reference sequence). CDR3 region: CASTPGRGNQPQHF. DNA for the CDR3: TGTGCCAGTACTCCGGGCAGGGGCAATCAGCCCCAGCATTTT.

This clone was detected only a few times. CDR3 in DNA: TGTGCCAGCAGCTTCCTCCGGGACTCCAATTCGGAGACCCAGTACTTC. This translates into CASSFLRDSNSETQYF. The chain uses TRBV5-4 and TRBJ2-5; D possibly corresponds to TRBD2 (6 bases). Looked up from germline, CDR1 is SGHNT and CDR2 is YYREEE (reference sequence). The V end lost 2 bases, the J end lost 5 bases, and 19 bases lay between the germline ends. The CDR3 consists of 16 residues.

The chain employs TRBV6-5 and TRBJ2-3; TRBD1 might be the D (5 bases). The CDR3 spans 15 residues. The germline V gene has CDR1 MNHEY and CDR2 SVGAGI. The V end was cut by 6 bases, the J end by 1 base, with 14 bases between. The CDR3 protein is CASSRPTTGTDTQYF. In nucleotides, the CDR3 is TGTGCCAGCAGCCGCCCGACGACAGGCACAGATACGCAGTATTTT.

The J gene is TRBJ1-2, the V gene TRBV18, with 7 bases that match TRBD1. CDR3 length equals 12 residues. Trimming cost V 3 bases and J 8 bases; bases outside gene matches: 3. Germline V gene sequence: CDR1 KGHSH, CDR2 LQKENI. The CDR3 sequence is CASSPGTDGYTF. In nucleotides, the CDR3 is TGTGCCAGCTCACCCGGGACAGACGGCTACACCTTC.

This chain connects TRBV5-4 to TRBJ2-5; D may be TRBD2 (5 bases). V lost 4 bases and J lost 6, with 25 bases in between. In germline, CDR1 is SGHNT, CDR2 YYREEE (reference sequence). The CDR3 is made up of 17 amino acids. Here the CDR3 reads CASSPEVASSKKQTQYF. The CDR3 DNA is TGTGCCAGCAGCCCGGAGGTGGCTAGCAGCAAGAAACAGACCCAGTACTTC.

The chain uses TRBV6-5 and TRBJ1-1; weak D call: TRBD1 (5 bases). This CDR3 has 13 residues. V was cut by 5 bases and J by 7 bases, with 14 bases left in between. Germline values: CDR1 MNHEY, CDR2 SVGAGI. The CDR3 region is CASSRGAWFEAFF. CDR3 DNA sequence: TGTGCCAGCAGTCGCGGGGCGTGGTTTGAAGCTTTCTTT.

V usage is TRBV28 and J usage is TRBJ2-1, with 7 positions matching TRBD1. Unmatched junction bases numbered 7, after V lost 9 bases and J lost 5 bases. CDR3 size: 13 residues. Per germline, CDR1 MDHEN and CDR2 SYDVKM. The CDR3 DNA is TGTGCCAGTAGAGGGGGCTGGAACAATGAGCAGTTCTTC. Amino acid sequence: CASRGGWNNEQFF.

This clone was recorded only once. V and J are TRBV6-1 and TRBJ2-1; tentatively, D is TRBD2 (5 bases). V shed 10 bases and J shed 1 base, with 17 bases lying between them. The CDR3 loop spans 15 amino acids. CDR1 is MNHNS, CDR2 SASEGT, per germline. The CDR3: CATFLGSASYNEQFF. CDR3 DNA: TGTGCCACCTTCTTGGGGAGTGCGTCCTACAATGAGCAGTTCTTC.

V and J are TRBV19 and TRBJ2-1; D gene uncertain. Germline V gene sequence: CDR1 LNHDA, CDR2 SQIVND (reference sequence). The CDR3 covers 14 residues. Trimming took off 3 bases at V and 4 bases at J, with 10 bases between the two ends. CDR3 region: CASSIPSLYNEQFF. The CDR3 region has the DNA TGTGCCAGTAGTATTCCCTCACTATACAATGAGCAGTTCTTC. Complete variable domain (other parts from reference TRBV19 and TRBJ2-1): DGGITQSPKYLFRKEGQNVTLSCEQNLNHDAMYWYRQDPGQGLRLIYYSQIVNDFQKGDIAEGYSVSREKKESFPLTVTSAQKNPTAFYLCASSIPSLYNEQFFGPGTRLTVL.

The V call is TRBV12-5, the J call TRBJ2-6, with a possible D match to TRBD1 (5 bases). Germline lookup yields CDR1 LGHNT and CDR2 FRNRAP. V gave up 2 bases and J gave up 0 bases, with 8 bases separating them. This CDR3 comprises 16 residues. The CDR3 DNA reads TGTGCTAGTGGTTTGACAGGCGGCTCTGGGGCCAACGTCCTGACTTTC. It translates to CASGLTGGSGANVLTF.

V and J are TRBV18 and TRBJ1-1; D perhaps matches TRBD1 (6 bases). V was clipped by 3 bases and J by 5 bases, with 10 bases between them. The germline V gene has CDR1 KGHSH and CDR2 LQKENI. The CDR3 totals 13 residues. The CDR3 region is CASSPQGRTEAFF. For the CDR3, the DNA is TGTGCCAGCTCACCCCAGGGGAGAACTGAAGCTTTCTTT.

This chain joins TRBV4-2 and TRBJ2-1; TRBD1 is a possible D gene (6 bases). The CDR3 totals 15 residues. Germline CDR1 is LGHNA and CDR2 is YNFKEQ. V lost 4 bases, J lost 9 bases, and 19 bases lay in between. The CDR3 DNA sequence: TGTGCCAGCAGCCCAGAAGGGGGAGTGGCTCGTGAGCAGTTCTTC. Translating it yields CASSPEGGVAREQFF.

This chain uses TRBV28 with TRBJ1-4; tentative D call: TRBD1 (5 bases). Germline assignment: CDR1 MDHEN and CDR2 SYDVKM. V was pared by 7 bases and J by 3 bases, with 9 bases between. The CDR3 extends over 13 amino acids. The CDR3 reads CASTETANEKLFF. The CDR3 bases are TGTGCCAGCACAGAGACAGCTAATGAAAAACTGTTTTTT. The full variable domain, in which reference TRBV28 and TRBJ1-4 provide the parts outside the CDR3, is DVKVTQSSRYLVKRTGEKVFLECVQDMDHENMFWYRQDPGLGLRLIYFSYDVKMKEKGDIPEGYSVSREKKERFSLILESASTNQTSMYLCASTETANEKLFFGSGTQLSVL.

The CDR3 region is CASSLGWRVNEQFF. CDR3 sequence (DNA): TGTGCCAGCAGCTTAGGGTGGCGGGTTAATGAGCAGTTCTTC. This chain uses TRBV7-2 with TRBJ2-1, with D possibly matching TRBD2 (5 bases). V was trimmed by 1 base and J by 7 bases, leaving 11 bases between them. Looked up from germline, CDR1 is SGHTA and CDR2 is FQGNSA. The CDR3 covers 14 residues.

This chain joins TRBV6-6 and TRBJ2-7; TRBD2 aligns across 9 bases. Losses at the gene ends were 5 bases for V and 2 bases for J; bases not matched to a gene: 4. Germline CDR1 reads MNHNY; CDR2 reads SVGAGI (reference sequence). This CDR3 has 14 residues. The DNA of the CDR3 is TGTGCCAGCAGTCCTATAGCGGGAGCCTACGAGCAGTACTTC. Translated, it gives CASSPIAGAYEQYF.

The chain is built from TRBV6-6 and TRBJ1-1, with D possibly matching TRBD1 (6 bases). The CDR3 totals 14 residues. Germline V gene sequence: CDR1 MNHNY, CDR2 SVGAGI (reference sequence). V lost 2 bases, J lost 4 bases, and 11 bases lay in between. The CDR3 sequence: CASSYLEGGTEAFF. In DNA form, the CDR3 reads TGTGCCAGCAGTTACCTCGAAGGGGGCACTGAAGCTTTCTTT.

The chain uses TRBV7-8 and TRBJ2-7, with 11 bases identical to TRBD2. The CDR3 is made up of 15 amino acids. The V and J ends lost 4 bases and 7 bases, in that order; junction bases with no gene match: 9. The germline V gene encodes CDR1 SGHVS and CDR2 FQNEAQ. CDR3 bases: TGTGCCAGCAGCTCCCCGTTAGCGGGGGGGCGGGAGCAGTACTTC. Translation: CASSSPLAGGREQYF.

The chain recombines TRBV5-1 with TRBJ2-7, with no clear D. Germline V CDR1 and CDR2: SGHRS, YFSETQ. The CDR3 sequence is 13 residues long. Trimming removed 0 bases at V and 1 base at J, with 5 bases between. The CDR3 DNA is TGCGCCAGCAGCTTGGGGCAGTCCTACGAGCAGTACTTC. It codes for CASSLGQSYEQYF.

The chain links TRBV5-4 to TRBJ2-7; TRBD1 might be the D (6 bases). The V gene's germline CDR1 is SGHNT and CDR2 YYREEE (reference sequence). V shed 3 bases and J shed 3 bases, with 13 bases lying between them. The CDR3 extends over 14 amino acids. In DNA, the CDR3 is TGTGCCAGCAGCTCCCCCGGGACAAACTACGAGCAGTACTTC. Residues: CASSSPGTNYEQYF.

This clone was counted a single time. The chain combines TRBV28 with TRBJ1-1; the match to TRBD1 covers 8 bases. Trimming removed 4 bases from V and 3 bases from J; junction bases left unmatched: 10. This CDR3 is built from 16 residues. Germline V gene data show CDR1 as MDHEN and CDR2 as SYDVKM. The CDR3 coding sequence is TGTGCCAGCAGTTCCCCGGGACAGGTCGGCCACACTGAAGCTTTCTTT. Protein sequence: CASSSPGQVGHTEAFF. Complete variable domain (other parts from reference TRBV28 and TRBJ1-1): DVKVTQSSRYLVKRTGEKVFLECVQDMDHENMFWYRQDPGLGLRLIYFSYDVKMKEKGDIPEGYSVSREKKERFSLILESASTNQTSMYLCASSSPGQVGHTEAFFGQGTRLTVV.

The chain joins TRBV6-4 to TRBJ2-3; 10 bases are shared with TRBD2. Germline V gene sequence: CDR1 MRHNA, CDR2 SNTAGT. The CDR3 spans 14 residues. Trimming cost V 5 bases and J 1 base; bases outside gene matches: 0. As DNA, the CDR3 is TGTGCCAGCAGTCTAGCGGGGGGCACAGATACGCAGTATTTT. Translation gives CASSLAGGTDTQYF.

This clone was observed a few times. The chain carries TRBV7-8 and TRBJ1-2, with 11 bases identical to TRBD1. The CDR3 consists of 15 residues. J lost 4 bases, V lost 6 bases, and 7 bases had no gene match. The germline V gene has CDR1 SGHVS and CDR2 FQNEAQ. For the CDR3, the DNA is TGTGCCAGCAGTTACGGGACAGGGGGAAGCTATGGCTACACCTTC. Protein product: CASSYGTGGSYGYTF.

This sequence joins TRBV12-2 and TRBJ2-7; the table's TRBD1 call for D was not verified on the DNA. TRBV12-2 constitutes a pseudogene. The CDR3 sequence is 19 residues long. The CDR3 loop is CASRFGTGEILTIIYEQYF. The CDR3 coding sequence is TGTGCAAGTCGCTTTGGGACAGGGGAGATACTTACGATCATTTACGAGCAGTACTTC.

This sequence joins TRBV7-8 and TRBJ2-1; possible D gene TRBD2, 6 bases. Trimming removed 1 base at V and 13 bases at J, with 14 bases between. This CDR3 spans 13 amino acids. CDR1 and CDR2 from the germline V gene are SGHVS and FQNEAQ. The CDR3 reads CASSLVTGENQFF. The CDR3 DNA is TGTGCCAGCAGCTTAGTCACGGGAGAAAACCAGTTCTTC.

This rearrangement joins TRBV9 to TRBJ1-2; D gene uncertain. The CDR3 is 15 amino acids. V lost 3 bases and J 3 bases, leaving 15 bases between the germline ends. CDR1 and CDR2 (germline): SGDLS, YYNGEE. The CDR3 sequence is CASSEPSGRDYGYTF. CDR3 sequence (DNA): TGTGCCAGCAGCGAGCCCAGCGGTCGGGACTATGGCTACACCTTC.

The gene calls are TRBV5-4 and TRBJ1-2; TRBD1 matches 10 bases. V dropped 5 bases and J dropped 13; count of bases not matched to a gene: 11. Germline values: CDR1 SGHNT, CDR2 YYREEE (reference sequence). This CDR3 is built from 13 residues. CDR3 sequence reads: CASRQTGGDSGTF. The CDR3 bases are TGTGCCAGCAGACAGACAGGGGGCGATTCGGGCACCTTC.

This sequence joins TRBV29-1 and TRBJ1-1; 7 bases line up with TRBD1. Germline V lookup: CDR1 SQVTM, CDR2 ANQGSEA. The CDR3 totals 18 residues. Germline trimming cut 1 base from V and 1 base from J; bases unmatched to any gene: 15. CDR3 in DNA: TGCAGCGTTGAAGTCCCCCCAGGGGGTGGGGTGGGGAACACTGAAGCTTTCTTT. Residues: CSVEVPPGGGVGNTEAFF.